This TCR beta chain was recorded in a study of CD8 T cell repertoires and HIV-1 epitope variants. Sequencing was performed with immunoSEQ multiplex PCR; in TCRdb, only in-frame clones are kept and a portion is missing. In the table there are about 3,100 clones, less than 70% of which are singletons. This clone was recorded once. The antigen is undetermined. The TCR comes from a male donor with HIV. The sequenced sample consisted of cultured CD8+ T cells derived from PBMCs.

The CDR3 is CASSLGLTGSNYGYTF. As DNA, the CDR3 is TGTGCCAGCAGCCTGGGATTGACAGGGAGTAACTATGGCTACACCTTC. This chain uses TRBV5-6 with TRBJ1-2; 7 bases fit TRBD1. CDR3 length: 16 amino acids. V lost 4 bases and J lost 1; bases outside the gene matches: 10. CDR1 SGHDT and CDR2 YYEEEE come from the germline V gene.